This T cell receptor (beta chain) was sequenced in a study of blood T cell repertoires in COVID-19. At the level of the study: Some COVID-19 samples were acute and others convalescent; all came from the United States, Italy and Spain. T cells, B-cell-depleted T cells, or PBMCs provided the cDNA or gDNA that served as material.

Original processing notes: Using reference gene primer amplification, nucleated cell counts were estimated. Repertoires were generated with immunoSEQ multiplex PCR, while TCRdb's copy carries only in-frame clones and drops some. V and J calls and clone size follow that table, whereas D and trimming were derived from the DNA. Here the sample spans roughly 300,000 clones, 86% being singletons. This clone is a singleton in its sample. The CDR3 is 14 residues long. The germline gives CDR1 SGHDT, CDR2 YYEEEE. Trimming stripped 4 bases from V and 0 bases from J, with 10 bases between. This receptor was identified in a woman aged 45-65 years with acute or convalescent COVID-19. Sequenced: peripheral blood. The chain carries TRBV5-6 and TRBJ2-5; D gene unclear. CDR3 in DNA: TGTGCCAGCAGCACAAATGAATACCAAGAGACCCAGTACTTC. Residues: CASSTNEYQETQYF.